This T cell receptor (beta chain) was documented in a study of cytomegalovirus exposure and HLA in healthy donors. Whole-study findings and limits: The study put 150 or so TCR beta chains on its list as cytomegalovirus-associated.

This CDR3 region has 13 residues. Per the germline V gene, CDR1 is WNHNN and CDR2 is SYGVQD (reference sequence). V trimming: 6 bases; J trimming: 4 bases; junction bases outside the gene matches: 4. In the PCR, 60 Vbeta and 13 Jbeta primers were used. The repertoire was sequenced with immunoSEQ multiplex PCR; TCRdb's copy has only in-frame clones and lacks some. The table records 60,000 to 90,000 clones, around 83% of them present only once. In the case of this clone: The antigen is undetermined.

The sequenced material came from PBMCs. The receptor comes from a man aged 65 to 85 in good health and CMV-seropositive. The rearrangement joins TRBV10-1 to TRBJ2-5; 8 bases are a match to TRBD1. As DNA, the CDR3 is TGCGCCAGCAGCAGGGGGCCGGGAGAGACCCAGTACTTC. Amino acid sequence: CASSRGPGETQYF.